This T cell receptor beta chain was profiled in a study of blood T cell repertoires in COVID-19. Overall study: Sites in the United States, Italy and Spain provided acute and convalescent COVID-19 samples. Sources were T cells, B-cell-depleted T cells, or PBMCs; the material itself was cDNA or gDNA.

This clone has just one count. Original methodology: Nucleated cell number was recorded as an estimate derived from reference gene primer amplification. The assay was immunoSEQ multiplex PCR, and TCRdb's table has in-frame clones only and misses some. V and J calls plus clone size are reproduced from that table; the DNA served to infer D and trimming. This sample has approximately 240,000 clones; roughly 80% occur once, and the top ten carry 3% to 4%. Germline CDR1 reads LNHDA; CDR2 reads SQIVND (reference sequence). This CDR3 has 15 amino acids. The V gene lost 5 bases and the J gene lost 9 bases, with 20 bases spanning the gap.

This TCR was recovered from a woman in her forties with active or convalescent COVID-19. The chain couples TRBV19 to TRBJ1-5, with D possibly TRBD1 on 6 matching bases. Sequencing was performed on peripheral blood. This CDR3 is CASSPLTGSGRPQHF. CDR3 bases: TGTGCCAGTAGTCCCCTGACAGGTTCTGGGAGGCCCCAGCATTTT.